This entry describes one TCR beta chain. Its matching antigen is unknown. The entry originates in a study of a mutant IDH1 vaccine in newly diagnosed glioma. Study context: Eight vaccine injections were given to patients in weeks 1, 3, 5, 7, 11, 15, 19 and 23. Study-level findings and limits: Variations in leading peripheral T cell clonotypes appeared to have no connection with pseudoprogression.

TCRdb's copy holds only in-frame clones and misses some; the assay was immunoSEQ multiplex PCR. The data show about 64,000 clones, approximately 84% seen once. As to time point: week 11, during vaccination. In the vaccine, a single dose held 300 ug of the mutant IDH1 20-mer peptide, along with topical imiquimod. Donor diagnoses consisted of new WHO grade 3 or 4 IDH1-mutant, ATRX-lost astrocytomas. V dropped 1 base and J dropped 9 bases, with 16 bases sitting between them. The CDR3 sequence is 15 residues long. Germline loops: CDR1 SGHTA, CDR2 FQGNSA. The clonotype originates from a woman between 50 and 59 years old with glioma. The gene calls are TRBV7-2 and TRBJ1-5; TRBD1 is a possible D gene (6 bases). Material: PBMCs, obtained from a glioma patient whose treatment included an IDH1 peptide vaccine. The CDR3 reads CASSLDRALSPPQHF. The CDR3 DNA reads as TGTGCCAGCAGCTTAGACAGGGCCTTAAGTCCGCCCCAGCATTTT. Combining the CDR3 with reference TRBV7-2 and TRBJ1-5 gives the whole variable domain GAGVSQSPSNKVTEKGKDVELRCDPISGHTALYWYRQSLGQGLEFLIYFQGNSAPDKSGLPSDRFSAERTGGSVSTLTIQRTQQEDSAVYLCASSLDRALSPPQHFGDGTRLSIL.